The 9 T cell receptor beta chains given below trace back to one sample, sequenced in a study of cytomegalovirus exposure and HLA in healthy donors. PCR involved 60 Vbeta and 13 Jbeta primers. TCRdb's table, derived via immunoSEQ multiplex PCR, lists solely in-frame clones and lacks some. The table lists over 150,000 clones, over 65% of them singletons. The specimen was PBMCs. All receptors derive from a woman between 35 and 50 years old in good health and CMV-seronegative.

The chain combines TRBV2 with TRBJ2-7, with D unclear. The CDR3 spans 15 residues. With 8 bases removed from V and 0 bases from J, the gap between germline ends came to 17 bases. The germline CDR1 and CDR2 sequences are SNHLY and FYNNEI. DNA of the CDR3: TGTGCCAGCTCCCGAGGCGTCGCGAGCTCCTACGAGCAGTACTTC. Encoded protein: CASSRGVASSYEQYF. The whole variable domain, remainder taken from reference TRBV2 and TRBJ2-7, is EPEVTQTPSHQVTQMGQEVILRCVPISNHLYFYWYRQILGQKVEFLVSFYNNEISEKSEIFDDQFSVERPDGSNFTLKIRSTKLEDSAMYFCASSRGVASSYEQYFGPGTRLTVT.

This sequence joins TRBV5-1 and TRBJ1-1; tentative D call: TRBD1 (6 bases). Germline V gene lookup returns CDR1 SGHRS and CDR2 YFSETQ. The CDR3 runs 15 residues. The V end lost 4 bases, the J end lost 3 bases, and 16 bases lay between the germline ends. The CDR3 sequence: CASSPAWAGDTEAFF. DNA for the CDR3: TGCGCCAGCAGCCCGGCGTGGGCAGGGGACACTGAAGCTTTCTTT. Complete variable domain (other parts from reference TRBV5-1 and TRBJ1-1): KAGVTQTPRYLIKTRGQQVTLSCSPISGHRSVSWYQQTPGQGLQFLFEYFSETQRNKGNFPGRFSGRQFSNSRSEMNVSTLELGDSALYLCASSPAWAGDTEAFFGQGTRLTVV.

The rearrangement joins TRBV5-1 to TRBJ1-5; D gene uncertain. Trimming removed 5 bases at V and 2 bases at J, with 14 bases between. This CDR3 has 15 residues. Germline assignment: CDR1 SGHRS and CDR2 YFSETQ. The CDR3 is CASRVSSEGNQPQHF. The CDR3 bases are TGCGCCAGCAGGGTCAGCTCTGAGGGCAATCAGCCCCAGCATTTT.

The gene calls are TRBV7-9 and TRBJ2-3, with 8 bases lining up with TRBD1. This CDR3 comprises 16 residues. CDR1 is SEHNR and CDR2 is FQNEAQ in the germline V gene (reference sequence). Unmatched junction bases numbered 9, after V lost 5 bases and J lost 2 bases. CDR3 nucleotides: TGTGCCAGCAGCCGCCCGCAGGGGGCCGCCACAGATACGCAGTATTTT. This codes for CASSRPQGAATDTQYF.

The CDR3 DNA sequence: TGCGCCAGCAGTGAGTCACTAGCGAATACGCAGTATTTT. This gives the protein CASSESLANTQYF. V and J are TRBV10-1 and TRBJ2-3; 7 bases are a match to TRBD2. Germline lookup yields CDR1 WNHNN and CDR2 SYGVQD (reference sequence). V trimming: 0 bases; J trimming: 7 bases; junction bases outside the gene matches: 1. CDR3 length: 13 residues.

The CDR3 loop is CASSPVAGINYGYTF. In DNA form, the CDR3 reads TGTGCCAGCAGCCCGGTGGCGGGCATCAACTATGGCTACACCTTC. The gene calls are TRBV7-2 and TRBJ1-2; D not certain. Germline V gene lookup returns CDR1 SGHTA and CDR2 FQGNSA. The germline V and J ends were trimmed by 5 bases and 2 bases, with 15 bases remaining between them. The CDR3 contains 15 residues. The variable domain in full, completed from reference TRBV7-2 and TRBJ1-2, reads GAGVSQSPSNKVTEKGKDVELRCDPISGHTALYWYRQSLGQGLEFLIYFQGNSAPDKSGLPSDRFSAERTGGSVSTLTIQRTQQEDSAVYLCASSPVAGINYGYTFGSGTRLTVV.

The gene calls are TRBV30 and TRBJ1-2; D unresolved. Germline values: CDR1 GTSNPN, CDR2 SVGIG (reference sequence). Trimming took off 5 bases at V and 7 bases at J, with 20 bases between the two ends. CDR3 length: 14 residues. The CDR3 protein is CAWLLNGIRGGYTF. The CDR3 nucleotides read TGTGCCTGGCTCCTTAACGGGATTCGGGGTGGCTACACCTTC.

This clone was observed a handful of times. This chain connects TRBV28 to TRBJ2-7; D is unclear. V was cut by 3 bases and J by 0 bases, with 3 bases left in between. Germline CDR1 reads MDHEN; CDR2 reads SYDVKM. The length of the CDR3 is 12 residues. The CDR3 bases are TGTGCCAGCAGTTTTAGCTCCTACGAGCAGTACTTC. Its protein is CASSFSSYEQYF.

The chain couples TRBV5-1 to TRBJ2-2; 10 bases line up with TRBD1. CDR1 and CDR2 (germline): SGHRS, YFSETQ. The J segment lost 6 bases and the V segment lost 4 bases, leaving 6 bases of the junction unmatched. The CDR3 runs 15 residues. The CDR3 sequence is CASSERTGGSGELFF. The CDR3 bases are TGCGCCAGCAGCGAAAGGACAGGGGGATCCGGGGAGCTGTTTTTT.